This T cell receptor (beta chain) comes out of a study of beta chain features in type 1 diabetes. The V and J ends lost 4 bases and 6 bases respectively, with 14 bases between them. There are 13 residues in the CDR3. In germline, CDR1 is SGHRS, CDR2 YFSETQ. As every portion of the isolated RNA was reverse transcribed, the sequencing read expressed TCRB transcripts. Assay used: immunoSEQ multiplex PCR; TCRdb lists only in-frame clones, some missing. Of 200,000 to 250,000 clones listed, more than 9% are singletons. This clone was seen a few times. The clonotype originates from a woman between 18 and 29 years old in good health. The sequenced sample was naive CD4+ T cells from blood. V usage is TRBV5-1 and J usage is TRBJ2-7, with a possible D match to TRBD1 (6 bases). The CDR3 nucleotides are TGCGCCAGCAGCCAGACAGGATATGGCGAGCAGTACTTC. This translates into CASSQTGYGEQYF.